What follows are 7 T cell receptor beta chains derived from one specimen sequenced in a study of cytomegalovirus exposure and HLA in healthy donors. The method was immunoSEQ multiplex PCR; TCRdb's version includes in-frame clones alone and lacks a portion of them. Of roughly 59,000 clones in the sample, approximately 95% were seen once. Source material: PBMCs. The receptors shown here come from a woman between 18 and 29 years old in good health and CMV-seropositive.

The J gene is TRBJ1-1, the V gene TRBV27, with a possible D match to TRBD1 (6 bases). The CDR3 is 16 amino acids. Trimming removed 5 bases at V and 1 base at J, with 17 bases between. Germline CDR1 and CDR2: MNHEY and SMNVEV (reference sequence). This chain's CDR3 is CASSPWGGRQNTEAFF. The CDR3 nucleotides are TGTGCCAGCAGTCCATGGGGGGGCCGGCAGAACACTGAAGCTTTCTTT.

This rearrangement joins TRBV2 to TRBJ1-1; 10 nucleotides match TRBD1. Trimming at V came to 4 bases and at J to 3 bases, leaving 11 bases not matched to a gene. The germline CDR1 and CDR2 sequences are SNHLY and FYNNEI. This CDR3 comprises 17 residues. Here the CDR3 DNA reads TGTGCCAGCAGTGTTGAGCGGGACAGGGGTGGAGACACTGAAGCTTTCTTT. It specifies CASSVERDRGGDTEAFF.

This clone was observed once. This rearrangement joins TRBV7-2 to TRBJ2-7; D is perhaps TRBD2 (5 bases). CDR1 SGHTA and CDR2 FQGNSA come from the germline V gene. V was cut by 6 bases and J by 3 bases, with 18 bases left in between. The CDR3 sequence is 15 residues long. CDR3: CASRLHSSRGYEQYF. CDR3 nucleotide sequence: TGTGCCAGCAGATTACACAGCTCTCGGGGCTACGAGCAGTACTTC.

The V call is TRBV2, the J call TRBJ1-4; weak D call: TRBD1 (5 bases). Trimming removed 1 base from V and 12 bases from J, with 9 bases in between. Germline V gene lookup returns CDR1 SNHLY and CDR2 FYNNEI. CDR3 length: 12 amino acids. The CDR3: CASSEEAGQLFF. The CDR3 coding sequence is TGTGCCAGCAGTGAAGAGGCAGGGCAACTGTTTTTT.

This chain connects TRBV5-6 to TRBJ1-2; 7 positions match TRBD1. V was clipped by 0 bases and J by 7 bases; unmatched bases: 15. Germline CDR1 is SGHDT and CDR2 is YYEEEE. CDR3 length equals 17 residues. The CDR3 nucleotides read TGTGCCAGCAGCTTGGTAGCAGGGGGTTACTTATTTTCTGGCTACACCTTC. Translating gives CASSLVAGGYLFSGYTF.

This rearrangement joins TRBV5-1 to TRBJ2-3; 11 bases map to TRBD2. This CDR3 has 16 residues. The germline V gene encodes CDR1 SGHRS and CDR2 YFSETQ. J was trimmed by 5 bases and V by 0 bases; bases with no gene match: 5. The CDR3 here is CASSLAGTSGRDTQYF. DNA of the CDR3: TGCGCCAGCAGCTTGGCCGGGACTAGCGGCAGAGATACGCAGTATTTT.

This rearrangement joins TRBV14 to TRBJ1-1; D not resolved. Germline V gene data show CDR1 as SGHDN and CDR2 as FVKESK. Trimming cost V 1 base and J 0 bases, with 3 bases left between them. CDR3 length: 13 residues. The CDR3 loop is CASSQGVNTEAFF. The DNA for the CDR3 is TGTGCCAGCAGCCAAGGAGTGAACACTGAAGCTTTCTTT.